This TCR beta chain was retrieved from a study of blood T cell repertoires in COVID-19. J was trimmed by 2 bases and V by 3 bases; bases with no gene match: 8. This CDR3 has 18 residues. The germline gives CDR1 MGHRA, CDR2 YSYEKL. TCRdb's copy holds only in-frame clones and misses some; the assay was immunoSEQ multiplex PCR. The sample lists about 170,000 clones, approximately 82% occurring once. The TCR was taken from a woman in her forties or fifties in a cohort exposed to, infected with or recovered from COVID-19 (not recorded which). The chain is built from TRBV4-1 and TRBJ1-5; TRBD1 aligns across 12 bases. Sequenced material: PBMCs or T cells enriched from blood (not recorded which). CDR3 sequence (DNA): TGCGCCAGCAGCCAGGGACAGGGGGCGATTATCGGCAATCAGCCCCAGCATTTT. This translates into CASSQGQGAIIGNQPQHF.